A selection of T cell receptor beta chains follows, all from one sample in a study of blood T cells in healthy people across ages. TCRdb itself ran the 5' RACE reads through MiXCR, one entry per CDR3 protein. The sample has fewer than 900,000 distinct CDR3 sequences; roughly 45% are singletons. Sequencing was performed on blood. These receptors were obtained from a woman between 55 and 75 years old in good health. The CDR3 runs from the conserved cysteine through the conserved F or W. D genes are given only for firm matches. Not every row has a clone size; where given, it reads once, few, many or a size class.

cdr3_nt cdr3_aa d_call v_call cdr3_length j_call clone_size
TGTGCCAGCAGAGCGGGACTAGGTGACACCGGGGAGCTGTTTTTT CASRAGLGDTGELFF TRBD2 TRBV2 15 TRBJ2-2 NA
TGCAGTGCTAGAGATGCCGGTGGCATCGGGTTACCCTACACCTTC CSARDAGGIGLPYTF NA TRBV20-1 15 TRBJ1-2 few
TGCAGTGCCAGAACCGGCACCCTTAATCAGCCCCAGCATTTT CSARTGTLNQPQHF NA TRBV20-1 14 TRBJ1-5 NA
TGTGCCTGGAGTGTCCCACCGGGACAGGGATCCTACGAGCAGTACTTC CAWSVPPGQGSYEQYF TRBD1 TRBV30 16 TRBJ2-7 few
TGTGCCAGCAGTTTTAGGTCAGGCTCTGGGGCCAACGTCCTGACTTTC CASSFRSGSGANVLTF NA TRBV12-3/TRBV12-4 16 TRBJ2-6 many
TGTGCCAGCAGCAAGACAAACTATGTAGGGGCAGATACGCAGTATTTT CASSKTNYVGADTQYF NA TRBV9 16 TRBJ2-3 few
TGTGCCATCAGAGCGGAAAGCTCCTACGAGCAGTACTTC CAIRAESSYEQYF NA TRBV10-3 13 TRBJ2-7 once
TGTGCCAGCAGCTTAGGAGCTAGCGGGGAAAATGAGCAGTTCTTC CASSLGASGENEQFF TRBD2 TRBV7-9 15 TRBJ2-1 NA
TGTGCCAGCAGCCCACCTGATTCTGGGGCCAACGTCCTGACTTTC CASSPPDSGANVLTF NA TRBV7-2 15 TRBJ2-6 few
TGTGCCAGCTCACCGAGAGTCGTGGATGAGCAGTTCTTC CASSPRVVDEQFF NA TRBV18 13 TRBJ2-1 NA
TGTGCCAGCACCACGCGAGGCTTACTTCCCACAGATACGCAGTATTTT CASTTRGLLPTDTQYF NA TRBV6-2/TRBV6-3 16 TRBJ2-3 few
TGCAGTGCTAGAGATCGGTGGCGGGGGGTTCAAGAGACCCAGTACTTC CSARDRWRGVQETQYF TRBD2 TRBV20-1 16 TRBJ2-5 NA
TGTGCTAGTGGTTTGGTTACAGGGGACCCGCGTCGTGAAAAACTGTTTTTT CASGLVTGDPRREKLFF TRBD1 TRBV12-5 17 TRBJ1-4 few
TGTGCCAGCAGAGGACTTCGGGCCAATGAGCAGTTCTTC CASRGLRANEQFF NA TRBV6-5 13 TRBJ2-1 few
TGTGCCAGCAGCTTAGTAGGGACTAGCGGGAGATCATCCAAAAACATTCAGTACTTC CASSLVGTSGRSSKNIQYF TRBD2 TRBV7-2 19 TRBJ2-4 few
TGTGCCAGCAGCCCTTTTAAAGGGATTGATGAAAAACTGTTTTTT CASSPFKGIDEKLFF NA TRBV7-9 15 TRBJ1-4 once
TGTGCCAGAGCAGAGGGGGCACATGGCTACACCTTC CARAEGAHGYTF NA TRBV21-1 12 TRBJ1-2 NA
TGCAGTGCTAGAGATGGAACAGGGACCTACGAGCAGTACTTC CSARDGTGTYEQYF NA TRBV20-1 14 TRBJ2-7 few
TGTGCCAGCAGCCCCGACTCTCACCATTACAATGAGCAGTTCTTC CASSPDSHHYNEQFF NA TRBV6-9 15 TRBJ2-1 NA
TGTGCCAGCAGCTGGGCGGGGGGGAAGCAAGAGACCCAGTACTTC CASSWAGGKQETQYF TRBD2 TRBV7-3 15 TRBJ2-5 NA
TGCAGTGCTAGAGGAGAGGGCCGAGAGGTAAAACTGTTTTTT CSARGEGREVKLFF NA TRBV20-1 14 TRBJ1-4 NA
TGTGCCAGCAGCTTAAGGGCCCTAGGAGCGACCCAGTACTTC CASSLRALGATQYF NA TRBV7-2 14 TRBJ2-5 NA
TGTGCCAGCAGACCTGCGGGGGGGCGGAACAATGAGCAGTTCTTC CASRPAGGRNNEQFF TRBD2 TRBV6-5 15 TRBJ2-1 few
TGCAGTGCTAGATTGAGTCTAGCTATCGATGAGCAGTTCTTC CSARLSLAIDEQFF NA TRBV20-1 14 TRBJ2-1 many
TGTGCCAGCACTCTCACCAGACTAGCGGGAAACTACGAGCAGTACTTC CASTLTRLAGNYEQYF TRBD2 TRBV6-2/TRBV6-3 16 TRBJ2-7 NA
TGCGCCAGCAGCCCACTAGACCCCCCCGAGCAGTACTTC CASSPLDPPEQYF NA TRBV4-1 13 TRBJ2-7 few
TGTGCCAGCAGCCAGCCCTCCAGCTACGAGCAGTACTTC CASSQPSSYEQYF NA TRBV4-2 13 TRBJ2-7 many
TGTGCCAGCAGGAAGGGGGGGAACTATGGCTACACCTTC CASRKGGNYGYTF NA TRBV21-1 13 TRBJ1-2 NA
TGTGCCAGCAGGTCCGGGACCCCCGTCGAGACCCAGTACTTC CASRSGTPVETQYF NA TRBV12-3/TRBV12-4 14 TRBJ2-5 NA
TGTGCCAGCTCACCACGGGCCGACGGTCACACAGATACGCAGTATTTT CASSPRADGHTDTQYF NA TRBV18 16 TRBJ2-3 NA
TGTGCCAGCAGCTTAGTGGAAACTAGCGGGAGGGCCATCTACGAGCAGTACTTC CASSLVETSGRAIYEQYF TRBD2 TRBV11-2 18 TRBJ2-7 NA
TGTGCCGCCGGACAGGAACGCACAGATACGCAGTATTTT CAAGQERTDTQYF TRBD1 TRBV13 13 TRBJ2-3 NA
TGTGCCAGCAGGGATATTACCGGGACTAGCGAAGAGACCCAGTACTTC CASRDITGTSEETQYF TRBD2 TRBV7-2 16 TRBJ2-5 NA
TGCGCCAGCAGCTTGACCACTAGCGGCTACAATGAGCAGTTCTTC CASSLTTSGYNEQFF TRBD2 TRBV5-1 15 TRBJ2-1 NA
TGTGCCACCAGCAGGCCAGGGGGCCGGAGCACTGAAGCTTTCTTT CATSRPGGRSTEAFF TRBD1 TRBV15 15 TRBJ1-1 NA